This TCR beta chain was captured by sequencing in a study of molecular identifiers for immune sequencing clone quantification. The bulk TCR libraries were made with methods described before and with listed TCR primers. Via MiXCR, TCRdb re-called the PCR reads, giving one row per CDR3 protein. Of more than 450,000 distinct CDR3 sequences listed, under 30% are singletons. This clonotype has ten or more counts. With 2 bases removed from V and 2 bases from J, the gap between germline ends came to 9 bases. The CDR3 extends over 14 amino acids. From germline, CDR1 is MNHNS and CDR2 SASEGT. Libraries of naive CD8 cells were prepared from approximately 20,000 to 980,000 sorted cells using 10%, 30% or 50% RNA. Naive CD8 T cells were sorted, and the gate applied was CD8+CD4-CCR7+CD45RA+.

The chain employs TRBV6-1 and TRBJ1-1; the D is unclear. The origin of this receptor is a human donor in good health. Some libraries in this study had Jurkat cell RNA spiked in. Sequenced: naive CD8+ T cells from blood, with Jurkat cell RNA spiked in. Described subset: FACS-sorted CD8+CD4-CCR7+CD45RA+ naive T cells. CDR3 in amino acids: CASSELTLNTEAFF. Here the CDR3 DNA reads TGTGCCAGCAGTGAATTGACCTTAAACACTGAAGCTTTCTTT.